This passage covers 3 T cell receptor beta chains from one sample sequenced in a study of blood T cell repertoires in COVID-19. Clones were sequenced by immunoSEQ multiplex PCR, and TCRdb holds only the in-frame ones, with some missing. The sample lists about 230,000 clones; 85% to 90% were seen once. The source material was peripheral blood. Receptor source: a man between 50 and 59 years old with COVID-19, enrolled during active disease.

The CDR3 region has the DNA TGTGCCATCAGTGAGGGTCACGGCCAGGGGAACTCTGGAAACACCATATATTTT. Its translation: CAISEGHGQGNSGNTIYF. This chain connects TRBV10-3 to TRBJ1-3; D perhaps matches TRBD1 (6 bases). Deletions cut 2 bases from V and 0 bases from J, with 17 bases between. The CDR3 has 18 residues. CDR1 ENHRY and CDR2 SYGVKD come from the germline V gene.

This chain connects TRBV7-2 to TRBJ2-1; 9 bases map to TRBD2. The CDR3 length is 15 residues. J gave up 4 bases and V 5 bases, and 6 bases lay outside the gene matches. Germline V gene lookup returns CDR1 SGHTA and CDR2 FQGNSA. Here the CDR3 reads CASSVSGGFYNEQFF. DNA for the CDR3: TGTGCCAGCAGCGTAAGCGGGGGGTTTTACAATGAGCAGTTCTTC.

The V call is TRBV5-1, the J call TRBJ2-1; TRBD2 matches at 10 bases. Germline V gives CDR1 SGHRS, CDR2 YFSETQ. The CDR3 is 18 amino acids. The trim removed 0 bases at V and 4 bases at J, leaving 10 bases unmatched. The CDR3 coding sequence is TGCGCCAGCAGCTTGGGGCTAGCGGGGGACCTGGGTTACAATGAGCAGTTCTTC. This codes for CASSLGLAGDLGYNEQFF.